Detailed here is one T cell receptor beta chain. TCRdb's copy holds only in-frame clones and misses some; the assay was immunoSEQ multiplex PCR. The sample lists 60,000 to 85,000 clones, more than 60% occurring once. The data were taken from a study of OX40 agonist ivuxolimab in advanced cancers. Study as a whole: A diagnosis of hepatocellular carcinoma, melanoma, renal cell or head and neck cancer was present in dose-escalation patients.

The receptor comes from an adult with an advanced solid tumor such as melanoma, head and neck, liver or kidney cancer. The specimen comprised CD4+ or CD8+ T cells sorted from blood, sampled in a trial of the OX40 agonist ivuxolimab.

The CDR3: CASSPGQGASGTEAFF. In nucleotides, the CDR3 is TGCGCCAGCAGCCCGGGACAGGGGGCATCGGGCACTGAAGCTTTCTTT. The chain carries TRBV5-1 and TRBJ1-1; 12 nucleotides align to TRBD1. The germline V gene has CDR1 SGHRS and CDR2 YFSETQ. With V trimmed by 4 bases and J by 4 bases, 8 bases remained unmatched. This CDR3 has 16 amino acids.